These T cell receptor beta chains were read from a single sample in a study of T-cell memory formation after mild COVID-19. A single record per CDR3 protein comes from TCRdb applying MiXCR to the 5' RACE reads. Counted here are almost 250,000 distinct CDR3 sequences, approximately 15% occurring once; the ten biggest clones make up about 2%. Sequenced: PBMCs or a T cell subset sorted from them (not recorded which). The source of these receptors is an adult woman who had mild COVID-19 (a few samples of this study predate the infection). Cell type and time point are not known. CDR3s leave out the opening cysteine and the closing phenylalanine or tryptophan.

j_call: TRBJ2-7
v_call: TRBV19
cdr3_aa: ASSGTPSYEQY

j_call: TRBJ2-3
v_call: TRBV29-1
cdr3_aa: SVVGLAGAGGTDTQY

j_call: TRBJ2-2
v_call: TRBV9
cdr3_aa: ASSTNTGELF

j_call: TRBJ1-1
v_call: TRBV12-3/TRBV12-4
cdr3_aa: ASSYPIPMARWQGRSEAF

j_call: TRBJ1-2
v_call: TRBV5-1
cdr3_aa: ASSIDRDYGYT

j_call: TRBJ2-3
v_call: TRBV12-3/TRBV12-4
cdr3_aa: ASSLAETSGRRLRADTQY

j_call: TRBJ2-1
v_call: TRBV7-3
cdr3_aa: ASSAATMNEQF

j_call: TRBJ2-1
v_call: TRBV3-1
cdr3_aa: ASSPGTGGLNEQF

j_call: TRBJ1-2
v_call: TRBV20-1
cdr3_aa: SASNRGQGNYGYT

j_call: TRBJ2-7
v_call: TRBV27
cdr3_aa: ASSPPAGPGYEQY

j_call: TRBJ1-3
v_call: TRBV24-1
cdr3_aa: ATSDSGDRPQH

j_call: TRBJ2-3
v_call: TRBV20-1
cdr3_aa: SASWGASTDTQY

j_call: TRBJ2-3
v_call: TRBV5-1
cdr3_aa: ASSRDSRTDTQY

j_call: TRBJ2-7
v_call: TRBV30
cdr3_aa: AWSVGAEGHEQY

j_call: TRBJ1-1
v_call: TRBV7-2
cdr3_aa: ASSLESRDRAEAF

j_call: TRBJ1-2
v_call: TRBV14
cdr3_aa: ASSQDAVTNYGYT

j_call: TRBJ2-1
v_call: TRBV7-2
cdr3_aa: ASSLAGFSYNEQF